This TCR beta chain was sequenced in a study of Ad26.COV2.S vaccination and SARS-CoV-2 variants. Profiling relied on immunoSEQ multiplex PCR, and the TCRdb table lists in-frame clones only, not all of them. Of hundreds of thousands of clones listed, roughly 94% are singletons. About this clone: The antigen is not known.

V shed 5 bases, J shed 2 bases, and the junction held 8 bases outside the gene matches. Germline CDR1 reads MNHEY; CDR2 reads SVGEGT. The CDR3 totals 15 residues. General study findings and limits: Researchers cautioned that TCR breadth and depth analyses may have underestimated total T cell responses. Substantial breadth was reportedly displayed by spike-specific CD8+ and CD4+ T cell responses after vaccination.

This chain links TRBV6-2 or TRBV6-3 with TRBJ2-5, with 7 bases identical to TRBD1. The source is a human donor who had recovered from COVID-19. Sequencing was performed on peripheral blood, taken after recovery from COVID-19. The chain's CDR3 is CASSTRQGWQETQYF. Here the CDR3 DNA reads TGTGCCAGCAGTACCCGACAGGGTTGGCAAGAGACCCAGTACTTC.